The sequence of this T cell receptor (beta chain) was determined in a study of T-cell reconstitution after alpha-beta-depleted transplantation in children. Preparation of the TCRbeta library used unique molecular identifiers. TCRdb processed the PCR reads anew with MiXCR; each CDR3 protein has one entry. The data hold some 400,000 distinct CDR3 sequences, with roughly 20% observed a single time. The sample holds many counts of this clonotype. The receptor was isolated from a human donor who donated a stem cell graft to a child with acute myeloid leukemia. Sequenced here: PBMCs from the stem cell graft donor, sampled from the stem cell graft.

The CDR3 reads CSVGSGITGELFF. CDR3 nucleotide sequence: TGCAGCGTTGGTAGCGGGATAACCGGGGAGCTGTTTTTT. The gene calls are TRBV29-1 and TRBJ2-2; 8 bases match TRBD2. From germline, CDR1 is SQVTM and CDR2 ANQGSEA. V lost 4 bases and J lost 5; bases outside the gene matches: 3. This CDR3 has 13 amino acids.